Listed below are T cell receptor beta chains from one sample, sequenced in a study of beta chain features in type 1 diabetes. TCRdb's copy holds only in-frame clones and misses some; the assay was immunoSEQ multiplex PCR. The sample consists of almost 350,000 clones, approximately 8.2% of them appearing once. Sample: central memory CD4+ T cells from blood. These receptors were obtained from a woman younger than 30 in good health. Both conserved end residues are part of each CDR3. A D gene is named only where the DNA matches it firmly. A clone size is listed for some rows: how often the clone was seen (once, few, many), or a class if it is expanded.

length: 13; V: TRBV6-6; size: -; D: -; J: TRBJ2-5; DNA: TGTGCCAGCAGTGTGGACGGTCGTTGGGCCCAGTACTTC; CDR3: CASSVDGRWAQYF
length: 14; V: TRBV27; size: few; D: -; J: TRBJ1-5; DNA: TGTGCCAGCAGTTCGTGGCAGGGCAATCAGCCCCAGCATTTT; CDR3: CASSSWQGNQPQHF
length: 16; V: TRBV7-2; size: -; D: -; J: TRBJ2-1; DNA: TGTGCCAGCAGCTTGCGACGGACGCTATCCGGCAATGAGCAGTTCTTC; CDR3: CASSLRRTLSGNEQFF
length: 11; V: TRBV19; size: many; D: -; J: TRBJ1-5; DNA: TGTGCCGCGGGGGTCAATCAGCCCCAGCATTTT; CDR3: CAAGVNQPQHF
length: 16; V: TRBV28; size: many; D: TRBD1; J: TRBJ2-3; DNA: TGTGCCAGCAGCCTCCTGGACAGGATGGCGACAGATACGCAGTATTTT; CDR3: CASSLLDRMATDTQYF
length: 13; V: TRBV28; size: -; D: -; J: TRBJ1-4; DNA: TGTGCCAGCAGTAGCCCAACTAATGAAAAACTGTTTTTT; CDR3: CASSSPTNEKLFF
length: 13; V: TRBV7-3; size: -; D: -; J: TRBJ1-1; DNA: TGTGCCAGCAGCGACGGGATGGACACTGAAGCTTTCTTT; CDR3: CASSDGMDTEAFF
length: 14; V: TRBV7-6; size: -; D: TRBD2; J: TRBJ2-7; DNA: TGTGCCAGCAGCCGGACTAGCGGAAGCTACGAGCAGTACTTC; CDR3: CASSRTSGSYEQYF
length: 16; V: TRBV11-2; size: few; D: TRBD2; J: TRBJ2-5; DNA: TGTGCCAGCAGCTTACTAGCGGGAGGGCCGGAAGAGACCCAGTACTTC; CDR3: CASSLLAGGPEETQYF
length: 13; V: TRBV14; size: few; D: -; J: TRBJ2-1; DNA: TGTGCCAGCAGCCACGATGGCGTCGATGAGCAGTTCTTC; CDR3: CASSHDGVDEQFF
length: 13; V: TRBV29-1; size: few; D: -; J: TRBJ2-1; DNA: TGCAGTGGGGCTGGAGGGCCGGTCAATGAGCAGTTCTTC; CDR3: CSGAGGPVNEQFF
length: 16; V: TRBV19; size: few; D: TRBD2; J: TRBJ2-5; DNA: TGTGCCAGTAGTATAAAAGCGGGAGGGCGACAAGAGACCCAGTACTTC; CDR3: CASSIKAGGRQETQYF
length: 15; V: TRBV9; size: few; D: -; J: TRBJ2-3; DNA: TGTGCCAGCAGCGTACAATCACTATACACAGATACGCAGTATTTT; CDR3: CASSVQSLYTDTQYF
length: 13; V: TRBV29-1; size: few; D: -; J: TRBJ1-1; DNA: TGCAGCGCCGTTTGGGGGGGCCAATCTGAAGCTTTCTTT; CDR3: CSAVWGGQSEAFF
length: 15; V: TRBV5-4; size: few; D: -; J: TRBJ1-1; DNA: TGTGCCAGCAGCTTGAAGTACCAGGGGAACACTGAAGCTTTCTTT; CDR3: CASSLKYQGNTEAFF
length: 14; V: TRBV6-5; size: -; D: TRBD1; J: TRBJ1-5; DNA: TGTGCCAGCAGTACACGGACAGGGGTTCAGCCCCAGCATTTT; CDR3: CASSTRTGVQPQHF
length: 15; V: TRBV7-8; size: -; D: TRBD2; J: TRBJ2-3; DNA: TGTGCCAGCAGCTCACCGGGACTAGCGGGAGATACGCAGTATTTT; CDR3: CASSSPGLAGDTQYF
length: 15; V: TRBV4-3; size: many; D: -; J: TRBJ1-1; DNA: TGCGCCAGCAGCCAAGATCTGGGGTGGAACACTGAAGCTTTCTTT; CDR3: CASSQDLGWNTEAFF
length: 14; V: TRBV7-2; size: few; D: -; J: TRBJ2-5; DNA: TGTGCCAGCAGCCAGAGCGGAATTCAAGAGACCCAGTACTTC; CDR3: CASSQSGIQETQYF
length: 17; V: TRBV11-2; size: few; D: TRBD1; J: TRBJ2-1; DNA: TGTGCCAGCAGCCTTCGACAGGGTTCCAGCTCCTACAATGAGCAGTTCTTC; CDR3: CASSLRQGSSSYNEQFF